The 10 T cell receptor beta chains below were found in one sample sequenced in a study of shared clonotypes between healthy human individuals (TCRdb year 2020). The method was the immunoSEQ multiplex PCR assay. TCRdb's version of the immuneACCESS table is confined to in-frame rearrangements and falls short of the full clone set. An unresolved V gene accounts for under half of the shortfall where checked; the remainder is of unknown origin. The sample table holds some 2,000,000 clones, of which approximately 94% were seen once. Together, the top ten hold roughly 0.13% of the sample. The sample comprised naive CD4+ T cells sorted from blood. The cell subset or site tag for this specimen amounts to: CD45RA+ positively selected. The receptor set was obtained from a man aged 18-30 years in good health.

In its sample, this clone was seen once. DNA for the CDR3: TGTGCCAGCAGCTTAGGGGGTAGCGGGGGCACAGATACGCAGTATTTT. Translated, it gives CASSLGGSGGTDTQYF. The rearrangement uses TRBV7-9 and TRBJ2-3; 8 bases are a match to TRBD2. Germline V gives CDR1 SEHNR, CDR2 FQNEAQ (reference sequence). The V gene end was trimmed by 1 base and the J gene end by 1 base; junction bases not matched to a gene: 4. There are 16 residues in the CDR3.

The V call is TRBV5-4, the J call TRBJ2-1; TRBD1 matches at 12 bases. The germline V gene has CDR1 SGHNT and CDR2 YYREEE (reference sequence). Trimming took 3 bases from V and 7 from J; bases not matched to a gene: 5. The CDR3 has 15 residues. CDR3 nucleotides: TGTGCCAGCAGCTGGGGACAGGGGGCTTGGAATGAGCAGTTCTTC. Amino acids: CASSWGQGAWNEQFF.

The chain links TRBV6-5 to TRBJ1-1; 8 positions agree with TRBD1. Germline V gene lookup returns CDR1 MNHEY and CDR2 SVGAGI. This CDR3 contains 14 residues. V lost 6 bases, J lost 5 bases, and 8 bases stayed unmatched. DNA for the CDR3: TGTGCCAGCAGCAAGGACAGGGTCGGAACTGAAGCTTTCTTT. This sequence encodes CASSKDRVGTEAFF.

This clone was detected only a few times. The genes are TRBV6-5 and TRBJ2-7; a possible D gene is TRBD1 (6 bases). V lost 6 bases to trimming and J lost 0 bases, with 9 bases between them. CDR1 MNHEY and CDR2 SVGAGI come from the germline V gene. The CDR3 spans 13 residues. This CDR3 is CASSRDTSYEQYF. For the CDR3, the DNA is TGTGCCAGCAGCCGGGACACCTCCTACGAGCAGTACTTC.

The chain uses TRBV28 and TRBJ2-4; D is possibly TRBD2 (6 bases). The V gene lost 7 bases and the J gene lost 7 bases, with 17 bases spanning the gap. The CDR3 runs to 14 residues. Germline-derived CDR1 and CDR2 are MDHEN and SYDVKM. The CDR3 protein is CASTNRGSVNIQYF. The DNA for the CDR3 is TGTGCCAGCACGAACCGGGGGTCGGTGAACATTCAGTACTTC.

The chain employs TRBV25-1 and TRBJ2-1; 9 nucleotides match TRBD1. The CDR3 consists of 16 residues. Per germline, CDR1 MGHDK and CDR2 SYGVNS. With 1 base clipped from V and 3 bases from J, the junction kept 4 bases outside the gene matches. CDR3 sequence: CASSESTGGGYNEQFF. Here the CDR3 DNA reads TGTGCCAGCAGTGAATCTACAGGGGGCGGCTACAATGAGCAGTTCTTC.

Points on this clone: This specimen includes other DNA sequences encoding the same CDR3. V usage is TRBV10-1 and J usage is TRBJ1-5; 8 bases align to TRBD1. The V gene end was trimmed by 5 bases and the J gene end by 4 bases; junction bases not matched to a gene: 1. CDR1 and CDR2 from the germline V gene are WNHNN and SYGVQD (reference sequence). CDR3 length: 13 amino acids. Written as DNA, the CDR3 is TGCGCCAGCAGTCGGACAGGGAATCAGCCCCAGCATTTT. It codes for CASSRTGNQPQHF.

CDR3 loop: CASSLDGVTYNEQFF. The CDR3 DNA reads as TGCGCCAGCAGCTTGGACGGGGTAACCTACAATGAGCAGTTCTTC. The chain uses TRBV5-1 and TRBJ2-1, with D possibly TRBD2 on 5 matching bases. The CDR3 covers 15 residues. V was shortened by 0 bases and J by 2 bases, with 9 bases between the two germline ends. In germline, CDR1 is SGHRS, CDR2 YFSETQ.

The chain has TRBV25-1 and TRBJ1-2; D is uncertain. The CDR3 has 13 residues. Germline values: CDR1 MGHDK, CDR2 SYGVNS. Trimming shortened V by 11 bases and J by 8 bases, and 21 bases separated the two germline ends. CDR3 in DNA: TGTGCCGCCAGCAACGTCGGAGGAAACGGCTACACCTTC. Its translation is CAASNVGGNGYTF.

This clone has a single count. This CDR3 reads CASSLALGAQQFF. As DNA, the CDR3 is TGCGCCAGCAGCTTGGCGCTGGGGGCTCAGCAGTTCTTC. The chain couples TRBV5-1 to TRBJ2-1, with D possibly TRBD1 on 6 matching bases. CDR1 SGHRS and CDR2 YFSETQ come from the germline V gene. The V end lost 0 bases, the J end lost 11 bases, and 12 bases lay between the germline ends. The CDR3 runs to 13 residues.